This TCR beta chain originates from a study of control samples from healthy donors and cancer patients. TCRdb's table, derived via immunoSEQ multiplex PCR, lists solely in-frame clones and lacks some. Of 150,000 to 200,000 clones in the sample, 75% to 95% were seen once. Source material: blood. The receptor was isolated from a woman in her twenties or thirties in good health.

The CDR3 region has the DNA TGTGCCAGCAGCTCCTCGTCGGGGGAGCTGTTTTTT. Protein product: CASSSSSGELFF. The gene calls are TRBV9 and TRBJ2-2; D not certain. The germline V gene encodes CDR1 SGDLS and CDR2 YYNGEE. The CDR3 consists of 12 residues. V was trimmed by 4 bases and J by 8 bases, leaving 9 bases between them.